The 17 T cell receptor beta chains given below trace back to one sample, sequenced in a study of blood T cell repertoires in COVID-19 (dated by TCRdb to between 2020 and 2021). Receptor libraries were prepared by the immunoSEQ multiplex PCR assay. TCRdb obtained this table from immuneACCESS and retained in-frame rearrangements with V and J assigned. These tables miss some clones; where compared with another copy, unresolved V genes account for less than half of the shortfall, and the remainder is unexplained. The sample table contains 300,000 to 400,000 clones; only one count was recorded for 88% of them. The leading ten clones occupy around 1.2% of the sample. The source material was PBMCs or T cells enriched from blood (not recorded which). The receptors stem from a woman aged 18-29 years who had recovered from COVID-19.

The chain's CDR3 is CASSQEGRTYEQYF. In DNA form, the CDR3 reads TGTGCCAGCAGCCAAGAGGGGCGGACCTACGAGCAGTACTTC. This chain joins TRBV3-1 (or the pseudogene TRBV3-2) and TRBJ2-7; tentatively, D is TRBD1 (5 bases). The CDR3 is 14 amino acids. The germline V gene encodes CDR1 LGHDT and CDR2 YNNKEL (reference sequence). V was clipped by 0 bases and J by 2 bases, with 8 bases between them.

V gene TRBV29-1 combines with J gene TRBJ1-3, with D uncertain. The CDR3 contains 13 residues. Trimming cost V 2 bases and J 0 bases, with 5 bases left between them. Germline CDR1 SQVTM, CDR2 ANQGSEA. The CDR3 DNA is TGCAGCGTTGAAACCAGCTCTGGAAACACCATATATTTT. Translated, it gives CSVETSSGNTIYF.

This rearrangement joins TRBV19 to TRBJ2-7; 10 nucleotides line up with TRBD1. Germline V gene data show CDR1 as LNHDA and CDR2 as SQIVND (reference sequence). CDR3 length: 15 amino acids. The V segment lost 5 bases and the J segment 3 bases; nucleotides outside the gene matches: 7. This CDR3 is CASSVGQGGHYEQYF. The CDR3 coding sequence is TGTGCCAGTAGTGTTGGACAGGGGGGGCACTACGAGCAGTACTTC.

The V gene is TRBV13, the J gene TRBJ2-3, with 8 nucleotides matching TRBD2. After removal of 4 bases from V and 2 bases from J, the junction contained 11 bases not matched to a gene. The germline CDR1 and CDR2 sequences are PRHDT and FYEKMQ (reference sequence). The CDR3 consists of 17 residues. CDR3 in amino acids: CASSSGTSGGPTDTQYF. In nucleotides, the CDR3 is TGTGCCAGCAGCTCCGGGACTAGTGGGGGCCCCACAGATACGCAGTATTTT.

The rearrangement links TRBV10-3 to TRBJ1-2; TRBD1 might be the D (6 bases). The V end was cut by 6 bases, the J end by 2 bases, with 19 bases between. The CDR3 contains 16 residues. Looked up from germline, CDR1 is ENHRY and CDR2 is SYGVKD. CDR3 DNA: TGTGCCATCAGAGACCTCGGGACAAAGGGGAACTATGGCTACACCTTC. Protein sequence: CAIRDLGTKGNYGYTF.

This chain connects TRBV7-9 to TRBJ1-6; 10 nucleotides agree with TRBD1. J was trimmed by 7 bases and V by 4 bases; bases with no gene match: 1. Germline loops: CDR1 SEHNR, CDR2 FQNEAQ (reference sequence). This CDR3 has 14 residues. CDR3 nucleotide sequence: TGTGCCAGCAGCTCGGGACAGGGGAATTCACCCCTCCACTTT. This translates into CASSSGQGNSPLHF. The full variable domain, its missing parts supplied by reference TRBV7-9 and TRBJ1-6, is DTGVSQNPRHKITKRGQNVTFRCDPISEHNRLYWYRQTLGQGPEFLTYFQNEAQLEKSRLLSDRFSAERPKGSFSTLEIQRTEQGDSAMYLCASSSGQGNSPLHFGNGTRLTVT.

V usage is TRBV27 and J usage is TRBJ1-5; unclear D gene. The CDR3 has 16 residues. Germline-derived CDR1 and CDR2 are MNHEY and SMNVEV (reference sequence). Trimming shortened V by 1 base and J by 1 base, and 11 bases separated the two germline ends. Here the CDR3 DNA reads TGTGCCAGCAGTTTATTGACGGCGCGGAGCAATCAGCCCCAGCATTTT. Residues: CASSLLTARSNQPQHF.

The V and J genes are TRBV6-5 and TRBJ1-1, with a weak D call TRBD1 (6 bases). Germline V gene sequence: CDR1 MNHEY, CDR2 SVGAGI. The CDR3 spans 13 residues. Deletions cut 4 bases from V and 8 bases from J, with 14 bases between. The CDR3 region is CASSSPRGGEAFF. In nucleotides, the CDR3 is TGTGCCAGCAGTTCCCCGAGGGGGGGAGAAGCTTTCTTT.

This clone was picked up one time. V is TRBV10-3 and J is TRBJ1-3; D not certain. Germline assignment: CDR1 ENHRY and CDR2 SYGVKD. V lost 3 bases and J lost 3, with 12 bases in between. The CDR3 consists of 15 residues. The CDR3 coding sequence is TGTGCCATCAGTGATCAGACATTTCGTGGAAACACCATATATTTT. Translated, it gives CAISDQTFRGNTIYF.

The chain links TRBV28 to TRBJ2-3, with 8 positions matching TRBD2. The CDR3 has 17 amino acids. After removal of 4 bases from V and 6 bases from J, the junction contained 15 bases not matched to a gene. Germline CDR1 reads MDHEN; CDR2 reads SYDVKM. CDR3: CASSSRRAVPGGDTQYF. The CDR3 DNA reads as TGTGCCAGCAGTTCCCGGCGAGCGGTCCCGGGGGGGGATACGCAGTATTTT.

The rearrangement links TRBV12-3 or TRBV12-4 to TRBJ2-1; TRBD1 is a possible D gene (6 bases). The ends were cut back, 6 bases at V and 10 bases at J, with 13 bases in the middle. This CDR3 comprises 12 residues. The CDR3 reads CASRQGPAEQFF. In DNA, the CDR3 is TGTGCCAGCAGACAGGGACCGGCGGAGCAGTTCTTC.

This clone was seen only once. This chain connects TRBV6-5 to TRBJ2-5; possibly TRBD2 for D (7 bases). In germline, CDR1 is MNHEY, CDR2 SVGAGI. The V gene lost 4 bases and the J gene lost 3 bases, with 18 bases spanning the gap. The CDR3 has 16 amino acids. This CDR3 is CASSSTGGPAKETQYF. CDR3 in DNA: TGTGCCAGCAGTTCTACGGGGGGCCCCGCCAAAGAGACCCAGTACTTC.

The gene calls are TRBV6-5 and TRBJ2-5, with D unresolved. Trimming left V 7 bases short and J 4 bases short, with 10 bases between. This CDR3 comprises 12 residues. Germline V gene data show CDR1 as MNHEY and CDR2 as SVGAGI. CDR3 in amino acids: CASISISETQYF. CDR3 bases: TGTGCCAGCATATCTATTTCAGAGACCCAGTACTTC.

The chain is built from TRBV15 and TRBJ2-7, with D maybe TRBD1 (7 bases). This CDR3 has 14 amino acids. V was clipped by 0 bases and J by 4 bases, with 10 bases between them. Germline V gene sequence: CDR1 LNHNV, CDR2 YYDKDF (reference sequence). CDR3 sequence: CATSRDRGVYEQYF. CDR3 coding DNA: TGTGCCACCAGCAGAGACAGGGGGGTTTACGAGCAGTACTTC.

CDR3 bases: TGTGCCTGGATCATGAACAGGGGAAACACCATATATTTT. Protein product: CAWIMNRGNTIYF. This chain connects TRBV30 to TRBJ1-3, with D perhaps TRBD1 (5 bases). From germline, CDR1 is GTSNPN and CDR2 SVGIG (reference sequence). The CDR3 has 13 amino acids. Trimming took off 4 bases at V and 4 bases at J, with 11 bases between the two ends.

The chain combines TRBV3-1 (or the pseudogene TRBV3-2) with TRBJ1-4; perhaps TRBD1 as D (6 bases). The CDR3 has 19 amino acids. The germline CDR1 and CDR2 sequences are LGHDT and YNNKEL (reference sequence). Trimming cost V 4 bases and J 2 bases, with 23 bases left between them. The CDR3 DNA follows: TGTGCCAGCAGCCCCCAGACGACAGGCTGGTGGAGGACTAATGAAAAACTGTTTTTT. Translation gives CASSPQTTGWWRTNEKLFF.

The J gene is TRBJ1-2, the V gene TRBV9; TRBD1 aligns across 10 bases. This CDR3 region has 15 residues. The junction had 10 bases not matched to a gene; V was cut back by 4 bases and J by 7 bases. Per the germline V gene, CDR1 is SGDLS and CDR2 is YYNGEE. This CDR3 reads CASSPTQTGGFGYTF. In DNA, the CDR3 is TGTGCCAGCAGCCCCACCCAGACAGGGGGCTTTGGCTACACCTTC.